One sample yielded the 22 T cell receptor beta chains listed below, sequenced in a study of identical twins. A single record per CDR3 protein comes from TCRdb applying MiXCR to the 5' RACE reads. Of 400,000 to 500,000 distinct CDR3 sequences listed, approximately 17% were seen once; the top ten hold about 12%. The specimen was naive T cells sorted from blood. Receptors originate from a man aged 45 to 65 in good health.

The V gene is TRBV28, the J gene TRBJ2-3; D might be TRBD1 or TRBD2, each matching 5 bases. The germline CDR1 and CDR2 sequences are MDHEN and SYDVKM. With 3 bases removed from V and 14 bases from J, the gap between germline ends came to 21 bases. This CDR3 has 14 amino acids. Written as DNA, the CDR3 is TGTGCCAGCAGTTTGAATCCCCTGGGGGTCACTTGGTATTTT. It specifies CASSLNPLGVTWYF.

This clonotype was recorded many times. The rearrangement joins TRBV20-1 to TRBJ1-6; D might be TRBD1 (6 bases). Trimming took 0 bases from V and 7 from J, leaving 16 bases between them. The CDR3 contains 16 residues. Germline V CDR1 and CDR2: DFQATT, SNEGSKA (reference sequence). For the CDR3, the DNA is TGCAGTGCTAGAGATGGGGGGCAATCCGGGAATTCACCCCTCCACTTT. It is translated as CSARDGGQSGNSPLHF.

V usage is TRBV28 and J usage is TRBJ2-1, with D perhaps TRBD1 or TRBD2 (6 bases each). CDR1 is MDHEN, CDR2 SYDVKM, per germline. With 5 bases removed from V and 7 bases from J, the gap between germline ends came to 21 bases. The CDR3 is 16 residues long. CDR3 sequence reads: CASSTIGGLGVNEQFF. CDR3 nucleotides: TGTGCCAGCAGTACAATAGGGGGGCTAGGCGTGAATGAGCAGTTCTTC.

The chain links TRBV5-1 to TRBJ2-7; D possibly corresponds to TRBD1 (6 bases). Trimming took off 4 bases at V and 5 bases at J, with 22 bases between the two ends. Germline V gene data show CDR1 as SGHRS and CDR2 as YFSETQ. The CDR3 runs to 16 residues. CDR3 nucleotides: TGCGCCAGCAGCCAAGATGGGGGCTTCGGGTCCCACGAGCAGTACTTC. It is translated as CASSQDGGFGSHEQYF.

This clonotype was recorded at least ten times. The rearrangement joins TRBV13 to TRBJ1-3; D is undetermined. Trimming cost V 0 bases and J 4 bases, with 10 bases left between them. Germline CDR1 PRHDT, CDR2 FYEKMQ (reference sequence). CDR3 length equals 15 residues. CDR3 nucleotides: TGTGCCAGCAGCTTAGGAGTCTATAACGGAAACACCATATATTTT. It specifies CASSLGVYNGNTIYF.

This clonotype was counted many times. The chain recombines TRBV28 with TRBJ2-1; 7 nucleotides agree with TRBD2. V shed 8 bases and J 4 bases; nucleotides not matched to a gene: 11. This CDR3 contains 15 residues. Germline V gene sequence: CDR1 MDHEN, CDR2 SYDVKM. The CDR3 region has the DNA TGTGCCAGCCATGTTGGGGGGGTCCCTTACAATGAGCAGTTCTTC. Protein: CASHVGGVPYNEQFF.

In its sample, this clonotype was seen a few times. Mismatch with germline at one junction end may stem from a read error. The chain uses TRBV4-3 and TRBJ1-1, with 7 bases lining up with TRBD1. The length of the CDR3 is 14 residues. Germline CDR1 is LGHNA and CDR2 is YSLEER. This CDR3 reads CASSQETGNAEAFF. The CDR3, as DNA: TGCGCCAGCAGCCAAGAGACAGGGAACGCTGAAGCTTTCTTT.

About this clonotype: An end of the junction does not agree with germline; a read error may underlie this. This sequence joins TRBV10-3 and TRBJ1-1; 9 positions match TRBD1. The germline V gene encodes CDR1 ENHRY and CDR2 SYGVKD. The CDR3 loop spans 14 amino acids. CDR3: CAIRVDRGNSEAFF. The CDR3 nucleotides read TGTGCCATCAGGGTGGACAGGGGAAACAGTGAAGCTTTCTTT.

This clonotype was detected ten times or more. This rearrangement joins TRBV7-2 to TRBJ2-1; TRBD2 aligns across 11 bases. From germline, CDR1 is SGHTA and CDR2 FQGNSA. This CDR3 comprises 16 residues. V was pared by 1 base and J by 2 bases, with 1 base of the junction left unmatched. Written as DNA, the CDR3 is TGTGCCAGCAGCTTAGATAGCGGGAGGGCCTACAATGAGCAGTTCTTC. Its protein is CASSLDSGRAYNEQFF.

The table lists this clonotype with a few counts. The chain couples TRBV9 to TRBJ2-3; 9 positions agree with TRBD2. Per the germline V gene, CDR1 is SGDLS and CDR2 is YYNGEE. Losses at the gene ends were 3 bases for V and 3 bases for J; bases not matched to a gene: 8. The CDR3 runs to 16 residues. CDR3 in DNA: TGTGCCAGCAGCGCGCTACCGGGACTAGCTACAGATACGCAGTATTTT. It codes for CASSALPGLATDTQYF.

This clonotype was observed at least ten times. Here the CDR3 DNA reads TGCAGTGCTAGAGCCCCAGGGGGCGGCTACACCTTC. This sequence encodes CSARAPGGGYTF. The chain joins TRBV20-1 to TRBJ1-2; 8 nucleotides line up with TRBD1. CDR3 size: 12 residues. Germline loops: CDR1 DFQATT, CDR2 SNEGSKA (reference sequence). Trimming cost V 1 base and J 8 bases; bases outside gene matches: 3.

The chain links TRBV12-3 or TRBV12-4 to TRBJ2-1; maybe TRBD2 (7 bases). CDR3 size: 14 residues. The V gene lost 6 bases and the J gene lost 6 bases, with 15 bases spanning the gap. CDR3 sequence: CASRLRGGSNEQFF. CDR3 bases: TGTGCCAGCAGACTAAGGGGGGGTAGCAATGAGCAGTTCTTC.

In this sample, this clonotype turned up a few times. The V call is TRBV5-1, the J call TRBJ2-7, with D possibly called TRBD1 or TRBD2 (5 bases each). CDR1 is SGHRS and CDR2 is YFSETQ in the germline V gene. The CDR3 consists of 14 residues. The V end was cut by 0 bases, the J end by 2 bases, with 9 bases between. As DNA, the CDR3 is TGCGCCAGCAGCTTGGACGGGACGACCTACGAGCAGTACTTC. It specifies CASSLDGTTYEQYF.

J is TRBJ2-1 and V is TRBV6-5, with 10 bases aligning to TRBD2. Germline loops: CDR1 MNHEY, CDR2 SVGAGI. CDR3 length: 15 amino acids. Trimming took 0 bases from V and 8 from J; bases not matched to a gene: 4. The CDR3 bases are TGTGCCAGCAGTTACTCCCTAGCGGGAGTTTATGAGCAGTTCTTC. This encodes CASSYSLAGVYEQFF.

This chain joins TRBV7-3 and TRBJ2-3; TRBD2 matches at 11 bases. Germline trimming cut 5 bases from V and 5 bases from J; bases unmatched to any gene: 6. The CDR3 loop spans 15 amino acids. Germline-derived CDR1 and CDR2 are SGHTA and FQGTGA. The CDR3 is CASSPHGLAGDTQYF. In DNA, the CDR3 is TGTGCCAGCAGCCCGCATGGACTAGCGGGAGATACGCAGTATTTT. The whole variable domain, filled in from reference TRBV7-3 and TRBJ2-3, reads GAGVSQTPSNKVTEKGKYVELRCDPISGHTALYWYRQSLGQGPEFLIYFQGTGAADDSGLPNDRFFAVRPEGSVSTLKIQRTERGDSAVYLCASSPHGLAGDTQYFGPGTRLTVL.

The DNA for the CDR3 is TGCAGTGCTAGAGATTATAAGGCGTTGCGTGAAAAACTGTTTTTT. Amino acid sequence: CSARDYKALREKLFF. The chain combines TRBV20-1 with TRBJ1-4; no reliable D call. The CDR3 length is 15 residues. The germline gives CDR1 DFQATT, CDR2 SNEGSKA (reference sequence). V lost 0 bases and J lost 7, with 15 bases in between.

This clonotype was seen more than once but under ten times. V and J are TRBV5-1 and TRBJ2-3; 10 positions agree with TRBD2. Germline CDR1 SGHRS, CDR2 YFSETQ. The CDR3 runs to 16 residues. V shed 4 bases, J shed 0 bases, and the junction held 5 bases outside the gene matches. Here the CDR3 reads CASSLGTSASTDTQYF. The CDR3 nucleotides are TGCGCCAGCAGCCTCGGGACTAGCGCTAGCACAGATACGCAGTATTTT. The variable domain in full, with the rest retrieved from reference TRBV5-1 and TRBJ2-3, is KAGVTQTPRYLIKTRGQQVTLSCSPISGHRSVSWYQQTPGQGLQFLFEYFSETQRNKGNFPGRFSGRQFSNSRSEMNVSTLELGDSALYLCASSLGTSASTDTQYFGPGTRLTVL.

This chain connects TRBV28 to TRBJ2-5; 9 bases are a match to TRBD2. The germline CDR1 and CDR2 sequences are MDHEN and SYDVKM. V was clipped by 5 bases and J by 5 bases; unmatched bases: 9. The CDR3 loop spans 15 amino acids. CDR3: CASSPQRGAGETQYF. CDR3 in DNA: TGTGCCAGCAGTCCCCAGCGGGGGGCTGGGGAGACCCAGTACTTC.

The rearrangement uses TRBV29-1 and TRBJ1-2, with D maybe TRBD1 (5 bases). The CDR3 consists of 15 residues. Between the trimmed V and J ends, which lost 0 bases and 2 bases, there was a span of 13 bases. Germline V gene lookup returns CDR1 SQVTM and CDR2 ANQGSEA. CDR3 sequence: CSVEEGRGSNYGYTF. In DNA, the CDR3 is TGCAGCGTTGAAGAGGGGCGCGGATCCAACTATGGCTACACCTTC. The entire variable domain, with the rest obtained from reference TRBV29-1 and TRBJ1-2, is as follows: SAVISQKPSRDICQRGTSLTIQCQVDSQVTMMFWYRQQPGQSLTLIATANQGSEATYESGFVIDKFPISRPNLTFSTLTVSNMSPEDSSIYLCSVEEGRGSNYGYTFGSGTRLTVV.

This clonotype was counted at least ten times. The chain uses TRBV24-1 and TRBJ2-5; tentatively, D is TRBD1 (5 bases). Germline CDR1 is KGHDR and CDR2 is SFDVKD. The CDR3 totals 14 residues. Deletions cut 4 bases from V and 2 bases from J, with 10 bases between. The CDR3 DNA is TGTGCCACCAGTGACCGGACATCTCAAGAGACCCAGTACTTC. Residues: CATSDRTSQETQYF.

This sequence joins TRBV12-3 or TRBV12-4 and TRBJ2-2, with D perhaps matching TRBD1 (6 bases). The CDR3 is 16 residues long. The ends were cut back, 8 bases at V and 3 bases at J, with 19 bases in the middle. CDR3: CASLNWGPRYTGELFF. CDR3 DNA sequence: TGTGCCAGCCTGAACTGGGGGCCCAGGTACACCGGGGAGCTGTTTTTT.

The chain employs TRBV5-6 and TRBJ2-3, with no clear D. Per the germline V gene, CDR1 is SGHDT and CDR2 is YYEEEE. The CDR3 totals 13 residues. V lost 4 bases and J lost 0, with 6 bases in between. The CDR3 protein is CASSIPSTDTQYF. The CDR3, as DNA: TGTGCCAGCAGCATCCCTAGCACAGATACGCAGTATTTT. Complete variable domain (other parts from reference TRBV5-6 and TRBJ2-3): DAGVTQSPTHLIKTRGQQVTLRCSPKSGHDTVSWYQQALGQGPQFIFQYYEEEERQRGNFPDRFSGHQFPNYSSELNVNALLLGDSALYLCASSIPSTDTQYFGPGTRLTVL.